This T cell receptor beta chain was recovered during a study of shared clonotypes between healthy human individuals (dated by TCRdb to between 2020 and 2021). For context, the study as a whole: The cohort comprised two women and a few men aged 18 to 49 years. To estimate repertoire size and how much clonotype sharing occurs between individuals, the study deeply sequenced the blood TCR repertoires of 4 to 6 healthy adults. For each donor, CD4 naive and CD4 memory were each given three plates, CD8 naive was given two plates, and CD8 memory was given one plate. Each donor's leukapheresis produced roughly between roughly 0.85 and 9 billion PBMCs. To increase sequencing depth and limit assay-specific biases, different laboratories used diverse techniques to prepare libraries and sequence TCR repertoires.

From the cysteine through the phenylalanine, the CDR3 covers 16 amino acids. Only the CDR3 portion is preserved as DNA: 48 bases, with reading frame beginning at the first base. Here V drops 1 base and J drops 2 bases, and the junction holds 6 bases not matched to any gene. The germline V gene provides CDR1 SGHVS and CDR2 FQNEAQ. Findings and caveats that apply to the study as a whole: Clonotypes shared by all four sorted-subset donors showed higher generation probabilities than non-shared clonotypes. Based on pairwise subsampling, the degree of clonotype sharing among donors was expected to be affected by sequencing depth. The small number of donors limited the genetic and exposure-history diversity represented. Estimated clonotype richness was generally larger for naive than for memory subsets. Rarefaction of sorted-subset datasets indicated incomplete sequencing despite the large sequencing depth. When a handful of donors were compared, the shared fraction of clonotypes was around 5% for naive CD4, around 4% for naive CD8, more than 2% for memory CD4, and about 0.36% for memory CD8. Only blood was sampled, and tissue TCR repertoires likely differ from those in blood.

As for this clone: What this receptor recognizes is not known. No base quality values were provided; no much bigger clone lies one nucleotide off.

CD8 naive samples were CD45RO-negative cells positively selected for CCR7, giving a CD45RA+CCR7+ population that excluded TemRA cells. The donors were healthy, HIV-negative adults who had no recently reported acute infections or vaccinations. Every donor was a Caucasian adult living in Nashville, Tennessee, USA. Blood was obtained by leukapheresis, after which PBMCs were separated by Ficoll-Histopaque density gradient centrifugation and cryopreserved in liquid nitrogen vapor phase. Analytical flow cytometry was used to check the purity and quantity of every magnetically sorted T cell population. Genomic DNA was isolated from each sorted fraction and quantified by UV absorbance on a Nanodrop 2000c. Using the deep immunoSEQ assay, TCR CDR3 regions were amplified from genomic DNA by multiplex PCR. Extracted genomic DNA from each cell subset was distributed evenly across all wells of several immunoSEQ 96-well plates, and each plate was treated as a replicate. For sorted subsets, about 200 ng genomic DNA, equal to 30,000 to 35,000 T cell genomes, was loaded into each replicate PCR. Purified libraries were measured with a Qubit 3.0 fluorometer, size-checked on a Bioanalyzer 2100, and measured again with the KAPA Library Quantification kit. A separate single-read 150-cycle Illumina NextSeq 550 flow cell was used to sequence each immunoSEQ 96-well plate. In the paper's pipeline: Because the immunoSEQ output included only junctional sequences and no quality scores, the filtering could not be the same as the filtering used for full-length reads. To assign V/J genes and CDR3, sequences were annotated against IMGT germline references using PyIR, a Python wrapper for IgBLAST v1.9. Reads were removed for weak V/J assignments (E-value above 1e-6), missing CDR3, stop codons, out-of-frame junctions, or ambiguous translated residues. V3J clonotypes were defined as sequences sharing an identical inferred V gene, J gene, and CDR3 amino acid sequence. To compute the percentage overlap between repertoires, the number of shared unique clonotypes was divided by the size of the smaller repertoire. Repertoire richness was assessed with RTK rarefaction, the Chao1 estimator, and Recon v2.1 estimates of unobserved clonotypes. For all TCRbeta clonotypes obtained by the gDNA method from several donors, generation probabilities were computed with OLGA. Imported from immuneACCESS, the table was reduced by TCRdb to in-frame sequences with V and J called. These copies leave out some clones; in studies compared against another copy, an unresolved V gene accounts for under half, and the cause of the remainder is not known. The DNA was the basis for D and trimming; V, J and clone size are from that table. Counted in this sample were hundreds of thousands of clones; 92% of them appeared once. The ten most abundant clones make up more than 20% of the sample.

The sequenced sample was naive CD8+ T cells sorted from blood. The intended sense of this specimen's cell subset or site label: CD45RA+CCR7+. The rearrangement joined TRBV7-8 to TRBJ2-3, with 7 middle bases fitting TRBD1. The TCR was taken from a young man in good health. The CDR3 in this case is CASSLGAGTVTDTQYF. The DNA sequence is TGTGCCAGCAGCTTAGGGGCCGGGACAGTCACAGATACGCAGTATTTT. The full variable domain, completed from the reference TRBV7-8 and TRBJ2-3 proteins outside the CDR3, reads GAGVSQSPRYKVAKRGQDVALRCDPISGHVSLFWYQQALGQGPEFLTYFQNEAQLDKSGLPSDRFFAERPEGSVSTLKIQRTQQEDSAVYLCASSLGAGTVTDTQYFGPGTRLTVL.